This T cell receptor (beta chain) was retrieved from a study of T cell repertoires in cytomegalovirus infection. Looking at the study overall: CMV infection together with matching HLA type was indicated by public TCR beta signatures.

This CDR3 is built from 16 residues. Germline CDR1 reads SSHAT; CDR2 reads FNYEAQ (reference sequence). A note on this clonotype: One end of the junction is discordant with germline, which a read error may explain.

TCRdb reanalysed the reads using MiXCR and keeps one entry per CDR3 protein. The sample contains approximately 700,000 distinct CDR3 sequences, 35% of which appear only once. The genes are TRBV7-7 and TRBJ2-7, with 9 nucleotides matching TRBD2. The TCR comes from a human donor in good health (CMV status not recorded). Some clones in this sample may be carry-over from other donors' samples. Input material: PBMCs. CDR3 nucleotides: TGTGCTAGCAGCTTAGGGCCAGCGGGAGGACTGTACGAGCAGTACTTC. This gives the protein CASSLGPAGGLYEQYF.